Listed below are T cell receptor beta chains from one sample, sequenced in a study of blood T cell repertoires in COVID-19. TCRdb's copy holds only in-frame clones and misses some; the assay was immunoSEQ multiplex PCR. The table records about 160,000 clones, roughly 85% of them present only once. The sequenced sample consisted of peripheral blood. Receptor source: a human donor with acute or convalescent COVID-19. The donor label of this sample is uncertain. The CDR3 runs from the conserved cysteine through the conserved F or W. A D gene is named only where the DNA matches it firmly. A row's size may be missing; if present it is once, few, many or a size class.

TRBJ2-2 | NA | NA | TRBV4-3 | CASSLDYNKRAGELFF | TGCGCCAGCAGCTTAGACTACAATAAGAGGGCCGGGGAGCTGTTTTTT
TRBJ2-1 | NA | NA | TRBV28 | CASIQGIKQFF | TGTGCCAGCATTCAGGGGATTAAGCAGTTCTTC
TRBJ1-5 | NA | NA | TRBV19 | CASSMDRQQPQHF | TGTGCCAGTAGTATGGACAGACAACAGCCCCAGCATTTT
TRBJ2-1 | TRBD2 | NA | TRBV27 | CASSFLLAGGYNEQFF | TGTGCCAGCAGTTTCCTACTAGCGGGGGGCTACAATGAGCAGTTCTTC
TRBJ2-7 | TRBD1 | NA | TRBV19 | CATSSGQGLSYEQYF | TGTGCCACCTCCTCGGGACAGGGGTTATCCTACGAGCAGTACTTC
TRBJ1-4 | TRBD1 | NA | TRBV28 | CASSLPGQGEANEKLFF | TGTGCCAGCAGCCTCCCTGGACAGGGGGAGGCAAATGAAAAACTGTTTTTT
TRBJ2-3 | TRBD2 | NA | TRBV3-1/TRBV3-2 | CASSPYPLAGVSDTQYF | TGTGCCAGCAGCCCCTATCCCCTAGCGGGGGTCTCGGATACGCAGTATTTT
TRBJ2-3 | TRBD2 | NA | TRBV7-3 | CASGSSGGAFDTQYF | TGTGCCAGCGGGTCTTCCGGGGGGGCGTTTGATACGCAGTATTTT
TRBJ1-1 | TRBD1 | NA | TRBV5-4 | CASSYGTANTEAFF | TGTGCCAGCAGCTATGGGACAGCGAACACTGAAGCTTTCTTT
TRBJ2-7 | TRBD1 | NA | TRBV5-4 | CASSLGGQGSYEQYF | TGTGCCAGCAGCTTGGGGGGACAGGGGTCCTACGAGCAGTACTTC
TRBJ1-1 | NA | once | TRBV28 | CASSPPPGNTEAFF | TGTGCCAGCAGTCCCCCCCCAGGGAACACTGAAGCTTTCTTT
TRBJ2-1 | TRBD1 | NA | TRBV11-3 | CASSPGQGANEQFF | TGTGCCAGCAGCCCGGGACAGGGGGCAAATGAGCAGTTCTTC
TRBJ2-3 | TRBD1 | NA | TRBV29-1 | CSVGQGAGTDTQYF | TGCAGCGTCGGACAGGGGGCGGGCACAGATACGCAGTATTTT
TRBJ1-5 | NA | NA | TRBV7-8 | CASSSDTYRTGNQPQHF | TGTGCCAGCAGCTCCGATACGTACCGAACGGGCAATCAGCCCCAGCATTTT
TRBJ1-4 | TRBD1 | few | TRBV10-1 | CASTILPAGGAGEKLFF | TGCGCCAGCACCATACTCCCCGCAGGGGGCGCGGGTGAAAAACTGTTTTTT
TRBJ1-1 | NA | NA | TRBV25-1 | CASADRTEAFF | TGTGCCAGCGCAGACAGAACTGAAGCTTTCTTT
TRBJ2-3 | TRBD1 | NA | TRBV7-9 | CASSGTGGSADTQYF | TGTGCCAGCAGCGGGACAGGGGGTTCGGCAGATACGCAGTATTTT
TRBJ1-2 | NA | once | TRBV15 | CATSIKPLQGGYGYTF | TGTGCCACCAGCATCAAACCCCTACAGGGCGGCTATGGCTACACCTTC